The next 28 T cell receptor beta chains were all read from a single sample in a study of CD8 T cells in ankylosing spondylitis. TCRdb reanalysed the 5' RACE reads using MiXCR and keeps one entry per CDR3 protein. The repertoire includes approximately 39,000 distinct CDR3 sequences, 9.5% to 11% of them detected once, and around 21% sits in the top ten. Specimen: synovial fluid, either unsorted or a sorted T cell fraction (not recorded which). The receptors come from a male donor with ankylosing spondylitis.

The chain has TRBV5-1 and TRBJ2-7; 7 bases line up with TRBD1. The CDR3 loop spans 16 amino acids. J gave up 4 bases and V 2 bases, and 12 bases lay outside the gene matches. Per germline, CDR1 SGHRS and CDR2 YFSETQ. Here the CDR3 reads CASSLAETGLPYEQYF. CDR3 in DNA: TGCGCCAGCAGCTTAGCGGAGACAGGGCTCCCTTACGAGCAGTACTTC. Together with reference TRBV5-1 and TRBJ2-7, the CDR3 gives the full variable domain: KAGVTQTPRYLIKTRGQQVTLSCSPISGHRSVSWYQQTPGQGLQFLFEYFSETQRNKGNFPGRFSGRQFSNSRSEMNVSTLELGDSALYLCASSLAETGLPYEQYFGPGTRLTVT.

This CDR3 reads CSAREGTGRTSETFSSYNEQFF. For the CDR3, the DNA is TGCAGTGCTAGAGAGGGGACAGGGAGGACTAGCGAGACTTTTAGCTCCTACAATGAGCAGTTCTTC. The chain links TRBV20-1 to TRBJ2-1; D possibly matches TRBD1 or TRBD2 (9 bases each). V was cut by 0 bases and J by 0 bases, with 30 bases left in between. CDR3 length equals 22 residues. Germline V gene data show CDR1 as DFQATT and CDR2 as SNEGSKA (reference sequence).

This clonotype was observed a few times. J is TRBJ2-1 and V is TRBV15, with TRBD2 matching over 7 bases. The CDR3 sequence is 18 residues long. V trimming: 1 base; J trimming: 5 bases; junction bases outside the gene matches: 14. The germline CDR1 and CDR2 sequences are LNHNV and YYDKDF (reference sequence). CDR3 sequence (DNA): TGTGCCACCAGCAGAGTAGGCGGGCTAGCGGTTCGGGACAATGAGCAGTTCTTC. It yields the protein CATSRVGGLAVRDNEQFF.

This chain connects TRBV7-8 to TRBJ2-6; D not resolved. Germline-derived CDR1 and CDR2 are SGHVS and FQNEAQ. The length of the CDR3 is 15 residues. With 4 bases removed from V and 0 bases from J, the gap between germline ends came to 7 bases. The CDR3 sequence is CASSWPASGANVLTF. Written as DNA, the CDR3 is TGTGCCAGCAGCTGGCCGGCCTCTGGGGCCAACGTCCTGACTTTC.

The V and J genes are TRBV30 and TRBJ2-2; D remains ambiguous. The CDR3 contains 13 residues. The V gene lost 0 bases and the J gene lost 6 bases, with 8 bases spanning the gap. CDR1 and CDR2 (germline): GTSNPN, SVGIG (reference sequence). The CDR3 protein is CAWSVSGPGELFF. CDR3 nucleotide sequence: TGTGCCTGGAGTGTATCTGGCCCCGGGGAGCTGTTTTTT. Full variable domain (remainder filled in from reference TRBV30 and TRBJ2-2): SQTIHQWPATLVQPVGSPLSLECTVEGTSNPNLYWYRQAAGRGLQLLFYSVGIGQISSEVPQNLSASRPQDRQFILSSKKLLLSDSGFYLCAWSVSGPGELFFGEGSRLTVL.

V usage is TRBV7-9 and J usage is TRBJ2-2; D is unresolved. The CDR3 runs to 16 residues. With 1 base removed from V and 3 bases from J, the gap between germline ends came to 12 bases. In germline, CDR1 is SEHNR, CDR2 FQNEAQ (reference sequence). CDR3 DNA sequence: TGTGCCAGCAGCTTAGGTCCCATAGGCCACACCGGGGAGCTGTTTTTT. Translating it yields CASSLGPIGHTGELFF.

This clonotype was observed a handful of times. This chain uses TRBV7-2 with TRBJ2-5; unclear D gene. The CDR3 loop spans 14 amino acids. Germline-derived CDR1 and CDR2 are SGHTA and FQGNSA. V gave up 5 bases and J gave up 4 bases, with 14 bases separating them. The CDR3 DNA is TGTGCCAGCAGCCCTCGGGCCACGGGAGAGACCCAGTACTTC. This translates into CASSPRATGETQYF.

Worth noting for this clonotype: A read error may explain this, as a much larger clone is one base away. The chain couples TRBV12-3 or TRBV12-4 to TRBJ2-3, with D unresolved. The CDR3 contains 16 residues. The ends were cut back, 6 bases at V and 0 bases at J, with 16 bases in the middle. DNA for the CDR3: TGTGCCAGCAGCGTACGTGACGCCCAAAGCACAGATACGCAGTATTTT. Translated, it gives CASSVRDAQSTDTQYF.

V usage is TRBV7-2 and J usage is TRBJ2-5; D ambiguous. The CDR3 length is 16 residues. In germline, CDR1 is SGHTA, CDR2 FQGNSA. The V gene lost 5 bases and the J gene lost 0 bases, with 16 bases spanning the gap. CDR3 DNA: TGTGCCAGCAGCCCGGCCGGGCGGACGTACCAAGAGACCCAGTACTTC. The encoded protein is CASSPAGRTYQETQYF.

This clonotype was seen a handful of times. The V call is TRBV6-1, the J call TRBJ1-1, with 9 bases lining up with TRBD1. Germline V CDR1 and CDR2: MNHNS, SASEGT. After removal of 8 bases from V and 0 bases from J, the junction contained 16 bases not matched to a gene. The CDR3 is made up of 18 amino acids. The CDR3: CASQTTLQGANMNTEAFF. CDR3 DNA: TGTGCCAGCCAAACCACCCTACAGGGGGCGAATATGAACACTGAAGCTTTCTTT.

The CDR3 sequence is CASTQTENTEAFF. The CDR3 DNA reads as TGTGCCAGCACCCAGACAGAGAACACTGAAGCTTTCTTT. V usage is TRBV6-2 or TRBV6-3 and J usage is TRBJ1-1; D perhaps matches TRBD1 (5 bases). The CDR3 spans 13 residues. V lost 7 bases and J 1 base, leaving 10 bases between the germline ends. CDR1 is MNHEY and CDR2 is SVGEGT in the germline V gene.

This clonotype has more than one count but fewer than ten. CDR3 loop: CASSFRGQDNEKLFF. Written as DNA, the CDR3 is TGTGCCAGCAGCTTTCGAGGGCAAGATAATGAAAAACTGTTTTTT. The chain carries TRBV11-3 and TRBJ1-4; no firm D call. The germline V and J ends were trimmed by 3 bases and 4 bases, with 12 bases remaining between them. Germline V lookup: CDR1 SGHNT, CDR2 YENEEA. The CDR3 sequence is 15 residues long.

This clonotype came up many times. Relative to the germline gene, one junction end is altered; a read error may explain this. The genes are TRBV12-3 or TRBV12-4 and TRBJ2-1; perhaps TRBD1 as D (6 bases). The CDR3 has 14 residues. As DNA, the CDR3 is TGTGCCAGCACTTTAGGGGGACCCTACAATGAGCAGTTCTTC. Translation: CASTLGGPYNEQFF.

The chain has TRBV27 and TRBJ1-1, with 7 bases lining up with TRBD1. Germline CDR1 MNHEY, CDR2 SMNVEV (reference sequence). The CDR3 runs 13 residues. The J segment lost 1 base and the V segment lost 8 bases, leaving 4 bases of the junction unmatched. The CDR3 coding sequence is TGTGCCAGCGGGACAGTAGGGAACACTGAAGCTTTCTTT. Translating gives CASGTVGNTEAFF.

The rearrangement uses TRBV11-2 and TRBJ2-1; 7 bases agree with TRBD2. This CDR3 is built from 13 residues. The ends lost 0 bases at V and 15 bases at J; junction bases unmatched: 8. Looked up from germline, CDR1 is SGHAT and CDR2 is FQNNGV. The CDR3 here is CASSLDPSGFWFF. Written as DNA, the CDR3 is TGTGCCAGCAGCTTAGATCCTAGCGGTTTTTGGTTCTTC.

This clonotype was seen ten or more times. The genes are TRBV28 and TRBJ2-2; a weak D match, TRBD2 (6 bases). V gave up 3 bases and J gave up 6 bases, with 14 bases separating them. This CDR3 is 15 amino acids long. Germline V CDR1 and CDR2: MDHEN, SYDVKM. CDR3 residues: CASSLARGLAGELFF. DNA for the CDR3: TGTGCCAGCAGTTTGGCCCGGGGGTTGGCCGGGGAGCTGTTTTTT.

This clonotype has just a few counts. The gene calls are TRBV14 and TRBJ2-7, with TRBD1 identical over 9 bases. V lost 6 bases and J lost 3; bases outside the gene matches: 6. The CDR3 spans 14 residues. Germline-derived CDR1 and CDR2 are SGHDN and FVKESK. The CDR3 is CASRPTGQGYEQYF. CDR3 nucleotides: TGTGCCAGCAGACCCACGGGACAGGGCTACGAGCAGTACTTC.

This clonotype was seen ten or more times. The rearrangement uses TRBV29-1 and TRBJ2-1; maybe TRBD2 (6 bases). Trimming removed 5 bases from V and 0 bases from J, with 14 bases in between. Germline CDR1 reads SQVTM; CDR2 reads ANQGSEA. The CDR3 is made up of 15 amino acids. The CDR3 here is CSVTGSEGSYNEQFF. The CDR3, as DNA: TGCAGCGTTACGGGGTCGGAGGGCTCCTACAATGAGCAGTTCTTC.

The V and J genes are TRBV12-3 or TRBV12-4 and TRBJ2-3; 11 bases are shared with TRBD2. The CDR3 contains 18 residues. After removal of 4 bases from V and 4 bases from J, the junction contained 13 bases not matched to a gene. In nucleotides, the CDR3 is TGTGCCAGCAGTTCTCCGGGGACTAGCGGTCCTATGGCAGATACGCAGTATTTT. Amino acids: CASSSPGTSGPMADTQYF.

This clonotype rates as medium-sized. J is TRBJ2-1 and V is TRBV6-1; D is uncertain. Germline V gives CDR1 MNHNS, CDR2 SASEGT. This CDR3 is 14 amino acids long. The V end lost 7 bases, the J end lost 2 bases, and 12 bases lay between the germline ends. Here the CDR3 reads CASTWSDPYNEQFF. CDR3 coding DNA: TGTGCCAGCACGTGGAGTGACCCCTACAATGAGCAGTTCTTC.

The V call is TRBV20-1, the J call TRBJ2-6, with no clear D. The germline CDR1 and CDR2 sequences are DFQATT and SNEGSKA (reference sequence). Trimming took 0 bases from V and 0 from J, leaving 3 bases between them. This CDR3 has 14 residues. For the CDR3, the DNA is TGCAGTGCTAGAGACGGCTCTGGGGCCAACGTCCTGACTTTC. This sequence encodes CSARDGSGANVLTF.

In its sample, this clonotype was seen a few times. V is TRBV11-3 and J is TRBJ2-3; D gene uncertain. This CDR3 spans 15 amino acids. Germline CDR1 and CDR2: SGHNT and YENEEA. Trimming removed 5 bases at V and 0 bases at J, with 12 bases between. The CDR3 DNA reads TGTGCCAGCAGCCGAAACTCGCCCAGCACAGATACGCAGTATTTT. Residues: CASSRNSPSTDTQYF.

This chain links TRBV11-2 with TRBJ2-3, with 14 positions matching TRBD2. Germline CDR1 SGHAT, CDR2 FQNNGV. This CDR3 comprises 19 residues. Unmatched junction bases numbered 13, after V lost 4 bases and J lost 4 bases. The CDR3 DNA follows: TGTGCCAGCAGCTCCCTTCCGGGACTAGCGGGGGTAGCGGCAGATACGCAGTATTTT. Residues: CASSSLPGLAGVAADTQYF.

This clonotype was recorded a few times. The chain couples TRBV4-1 to TRBJ2-2, with D unresolved. Germline V gives CDR1 MGHRA, CDR2 YSYEKL. The CDR3 loop spans 17 amino acids. V lost 2 bases and J 0 bases, leaving 13 bases between the germline ends. CDR3 protein: CASSQSLGSTNTGELFF. The CDR3 coding sequence is TGCGCCAGCAGCCAATCTTTGGGCAGCACGAACACCGGGGAGCTGTTTTTT.

The rearrangement uses TRBV2 and TRBJ2-3; TRBD1 matches 9 bases. CDR1 is SNHLY, CDR2 FYNNEI, per germline. The J segment lost 7 bases and the V segment lost 6 bases, leaving 11 bases of the junction unmatched. The CDR3 has 15 amino acids. The DNA for the CDR3 is TGTGCCAGCAGCGCCTACAGGGGGCTCTCAAATACGCAGTATTTT. Amino acid sequence: CASSAYRGLSNTQYF.

Many counts were recorded for this clonotype. The J gene is TRBJ2-5, the V gene TRBV3-1; D uncertain. Germline V CDR1 and CDR2: LGHDT, YNNKEL (reference sequence). Trimming took off 0 bases at V and 2 bases at J, with 7 bases between the two ends. This CDR3 has 14 amino acids. Here the CDR3 reads CASSQEWNQETQYF. Written as DNA, the CDR3 is TGTGCCAGCAGCCAAGAGTGGAATCAAGAGACCCAGTACTTC.

The chain employs TRBV5-6 and TRBJ1-1; D not resolved. The V gene's germline CDR1 is SGHDT and CDR2 YYEEEE. CDR3 size: 8 residues. The CDR3 loop is CVNTEAFF. In DNA, the CDR3 is TGTGTGAACACTGAAGCTTTCTTT.

This clonotype appeared many times. The V gene is TRBV7-9, the J gene TRBJ2-1; D is unresolved. CDR1 and CDR2 from the germline V gene are SEHNR and FQNEAQ (reference sequence). V was trimmed by 2 bases and J by 0 bases, leaving 8 bases between them. The CDR3 loop spans 15 amino acids. The DNA for the CDR3 is TGTGCCAGCAGCTTATTACGGAACTCCTACAATGAGCAGTTCTTC. This encodes CASSLLRNSYNEQFF.